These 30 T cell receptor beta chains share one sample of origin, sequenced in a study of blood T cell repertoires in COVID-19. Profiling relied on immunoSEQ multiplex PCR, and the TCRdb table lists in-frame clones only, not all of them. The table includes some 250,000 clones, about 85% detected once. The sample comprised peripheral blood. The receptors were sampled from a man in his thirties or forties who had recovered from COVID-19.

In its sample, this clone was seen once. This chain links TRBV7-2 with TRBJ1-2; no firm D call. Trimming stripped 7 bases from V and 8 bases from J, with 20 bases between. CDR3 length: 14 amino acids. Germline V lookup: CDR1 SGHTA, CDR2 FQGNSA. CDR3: CASILAEDLGGYTF. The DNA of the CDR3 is TGTGCCAGCATCCTCGCCGAGGACTTAGGGGGCTACACCTTC. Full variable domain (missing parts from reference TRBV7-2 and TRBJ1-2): GAGVSQSPSNKVTEKGKDVELRCDPISGHTALYWYRQSLGQGLEFLIYFQGNSAPDKSGLPSDRFSAERTGGSVSTLTIQRTQQEDSAVYLCASILAEDLGGYTFGSGTRLTVV.

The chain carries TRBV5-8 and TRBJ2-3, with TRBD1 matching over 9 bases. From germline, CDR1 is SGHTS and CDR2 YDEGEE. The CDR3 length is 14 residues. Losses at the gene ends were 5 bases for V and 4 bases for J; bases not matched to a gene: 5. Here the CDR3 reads CASRPQGASDTQYF. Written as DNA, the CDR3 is TGTGCCAGCAGACCACAGGGGGCCTCAGATACGCAGTATTTT.

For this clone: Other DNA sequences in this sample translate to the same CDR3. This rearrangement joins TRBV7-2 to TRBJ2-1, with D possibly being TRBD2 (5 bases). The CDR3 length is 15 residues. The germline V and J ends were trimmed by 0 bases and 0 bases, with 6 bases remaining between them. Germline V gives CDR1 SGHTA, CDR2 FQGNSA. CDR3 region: CASSLAGSSYNEQFF. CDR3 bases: TGTGCCAGCAGCTTAGCGGGGAGCTCCTACAATGAGCAGTTCTTC. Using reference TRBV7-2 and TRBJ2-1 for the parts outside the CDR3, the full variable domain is GAGVSQSPSNKVTEKGKDVELRCDPISGHTALYWYRQSLGQGLEFLIYFQGNSAPDKSGLPSDRFSAERTGGSVSTLTIQRTQQEDSAVYLCASSLAGSSYNEQFFGPGTRLTVL.

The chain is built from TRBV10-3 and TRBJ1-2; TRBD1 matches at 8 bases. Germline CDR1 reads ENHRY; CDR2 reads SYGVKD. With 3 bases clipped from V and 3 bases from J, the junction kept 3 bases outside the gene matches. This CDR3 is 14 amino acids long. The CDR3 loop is CAISEVDRDYGYTF. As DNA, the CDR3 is TGTGCCATCAGTGAAGTGGACAGGGACTATGGCTACACCTTC.

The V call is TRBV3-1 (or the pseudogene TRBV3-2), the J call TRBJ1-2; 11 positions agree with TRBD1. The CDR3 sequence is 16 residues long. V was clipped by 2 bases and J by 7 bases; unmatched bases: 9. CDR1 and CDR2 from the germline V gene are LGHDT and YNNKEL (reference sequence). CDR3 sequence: CASSQKPGQGVVGYTF. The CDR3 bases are TGTGCCAGCAGCCAAAAACCGGGACAGGGGGTTGTTGGCTACACCTTC.

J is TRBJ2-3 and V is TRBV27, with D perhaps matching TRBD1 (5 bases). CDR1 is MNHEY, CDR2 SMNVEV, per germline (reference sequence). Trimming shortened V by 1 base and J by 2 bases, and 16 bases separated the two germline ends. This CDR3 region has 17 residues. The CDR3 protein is CASSLWGGPGFTDTQYF. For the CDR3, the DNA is TGTGCCAGCAGTTTATGGGGCGGCCCCGGTTTCACAGATACGCAGTATTTT.

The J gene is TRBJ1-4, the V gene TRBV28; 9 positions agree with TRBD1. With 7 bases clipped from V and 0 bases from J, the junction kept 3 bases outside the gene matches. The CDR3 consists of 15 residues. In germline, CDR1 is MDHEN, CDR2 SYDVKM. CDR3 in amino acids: CASTTGGPTNEKLFF. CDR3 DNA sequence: TGTGCCAGCACAACAGGGGGCCCAACTAATGAAAAACTGTTTTTT. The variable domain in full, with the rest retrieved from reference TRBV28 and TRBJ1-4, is DVKVTQSSRYLVKRTGEKVFLECVQDMDHENMFWYRQDPGLGLRLIYFSYDVKMKEKGDIPEGYSVSREKKERFSLILESASTNQTSMYLCASTTGGPTNEKLFFGSGTQLSVL.

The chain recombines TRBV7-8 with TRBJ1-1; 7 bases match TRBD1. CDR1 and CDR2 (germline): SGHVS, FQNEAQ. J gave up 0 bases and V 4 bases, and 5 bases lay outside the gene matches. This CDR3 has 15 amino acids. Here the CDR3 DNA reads TGTGCCAGCAGCTCGGACAGGAGCCTGAACACTGAAGCTTTCTTT. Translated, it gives CASSSDRSLNTEAFF.

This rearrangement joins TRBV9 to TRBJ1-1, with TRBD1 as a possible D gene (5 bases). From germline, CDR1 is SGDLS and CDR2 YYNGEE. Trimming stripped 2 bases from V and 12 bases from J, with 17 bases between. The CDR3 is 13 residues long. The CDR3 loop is CASSVEGSRGTFF. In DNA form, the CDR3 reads TGTGCCAGCAGCGTCGAGGGGTCTCGGGGGACTTTCTTT.

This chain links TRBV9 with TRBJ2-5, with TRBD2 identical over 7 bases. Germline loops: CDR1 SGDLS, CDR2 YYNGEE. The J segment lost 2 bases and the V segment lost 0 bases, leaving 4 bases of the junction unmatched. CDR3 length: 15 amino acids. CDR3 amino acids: CASSVGGGGQETQYF. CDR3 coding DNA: TGTGCCAGCAGCGTAGGTGGGGGGGGACAAGAGACCCAGTACTTC.

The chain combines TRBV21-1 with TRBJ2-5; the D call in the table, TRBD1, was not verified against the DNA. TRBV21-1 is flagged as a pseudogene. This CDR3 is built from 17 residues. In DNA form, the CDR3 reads TGTGCCAGCATCGTAGGGGGTACAGGGGCGGTGAGAGAGACCCAGTACTTC. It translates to CASIVGGTGAVRETQYF.

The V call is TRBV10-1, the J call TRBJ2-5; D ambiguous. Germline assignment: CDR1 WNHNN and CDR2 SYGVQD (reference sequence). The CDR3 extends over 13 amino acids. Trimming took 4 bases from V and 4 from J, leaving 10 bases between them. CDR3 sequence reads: CASSGAVTETQYF. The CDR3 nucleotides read TGCGCCAGCAGTGGGGCAGTCACAGAGACCCAGTACTTC.

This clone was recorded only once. The CDR3 nucleotides read TGTGCCAGCAGCCACATGCTGGGGGCTCGCGATGAGCAGTTCTTC. It specifies CASSHMLGARDEQFF. J is TRBJ2-1 and V is TRBV4-2; D is possibly TRBD1 (6 bases). This CDR3 spans 15 amino acids. Germline V CDR1 and CDR2: LGHNA, YNFKEQ. V was shortened by 3 bases and J by 8 bases, with 17 bases between the two germline ends.

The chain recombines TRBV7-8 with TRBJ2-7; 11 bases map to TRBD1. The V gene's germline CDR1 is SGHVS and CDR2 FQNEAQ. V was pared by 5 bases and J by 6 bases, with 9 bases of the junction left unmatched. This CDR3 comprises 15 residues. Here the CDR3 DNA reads TGTGCCAGCAGCGCCGCGGACAGGGGGCGCAGCGAGCAGTACTTC. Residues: CASSAADRGRSEQYF.

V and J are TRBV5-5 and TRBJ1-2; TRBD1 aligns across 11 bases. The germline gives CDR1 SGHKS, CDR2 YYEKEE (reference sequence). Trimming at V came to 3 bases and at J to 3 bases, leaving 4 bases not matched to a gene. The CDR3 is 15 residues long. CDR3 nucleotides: TGTGCCAGCAGCTCGGGACAGGGGGATTACTATGGCTACACCTTC. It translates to CASSSGQGDYYGYTF.

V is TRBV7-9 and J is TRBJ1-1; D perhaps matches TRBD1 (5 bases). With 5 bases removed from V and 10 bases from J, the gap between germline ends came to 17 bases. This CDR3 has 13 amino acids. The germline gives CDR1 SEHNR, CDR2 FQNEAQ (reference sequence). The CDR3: CASSHRQYERAFF. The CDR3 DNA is TGTGCCAGCAGCCATCGACAGTATGAAAGAGCTTTCTTT.

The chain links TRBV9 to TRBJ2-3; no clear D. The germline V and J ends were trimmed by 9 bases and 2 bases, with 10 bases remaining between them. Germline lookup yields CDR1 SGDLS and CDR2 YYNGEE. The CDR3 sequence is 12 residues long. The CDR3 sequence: CATPTATDTQYF. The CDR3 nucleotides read TGTGCCACCCCCACAGCCACAGATACGCAGTATTTT.

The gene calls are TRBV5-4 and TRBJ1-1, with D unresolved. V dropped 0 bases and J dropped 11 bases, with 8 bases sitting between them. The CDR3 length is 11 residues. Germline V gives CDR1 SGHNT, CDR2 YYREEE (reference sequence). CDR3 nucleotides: TGTGCCAGCAGCTTGGGGGGAGTGGCTTTCTTT. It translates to CASSLGGVAFF.

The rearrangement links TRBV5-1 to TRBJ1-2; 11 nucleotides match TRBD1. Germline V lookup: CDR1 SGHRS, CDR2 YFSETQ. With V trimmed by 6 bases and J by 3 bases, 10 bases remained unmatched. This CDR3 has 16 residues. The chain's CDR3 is CASTRTGGSRDYGYTF. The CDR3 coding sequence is TGCGCCAGCACCAGGACAGGGGGCTCCCGGGACTATGGCTACACCTTC.

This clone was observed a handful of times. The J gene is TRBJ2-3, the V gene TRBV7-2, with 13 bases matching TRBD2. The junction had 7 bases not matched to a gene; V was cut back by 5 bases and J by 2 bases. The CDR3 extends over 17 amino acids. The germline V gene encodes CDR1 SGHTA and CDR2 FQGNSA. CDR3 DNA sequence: TGTGCCAGCAGCCCCCGACTAGCGGGGGGCCACACAGATACGCAGTATTTT. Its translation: CASSPRLAGGHTDTQYF. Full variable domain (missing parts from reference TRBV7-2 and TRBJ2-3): GAGVSQSPSNKVTEKGKDVELRCDPISGHTALYWYRQSLGQGLEFLIYFQGNSAPDKSGLPSDRFSAERTGGSVSTLTIQRTQQEDSAVYLCASSPRLAGGHTDTQYFGPGTRLTVL.

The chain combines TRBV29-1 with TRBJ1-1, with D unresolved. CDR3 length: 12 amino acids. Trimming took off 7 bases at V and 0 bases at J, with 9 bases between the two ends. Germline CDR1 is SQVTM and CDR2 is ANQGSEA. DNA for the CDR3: TGCAGCGCCAAGACACTGAACACTGAAGCTTTCTTT. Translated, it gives CSAKTLNTEAFF.

The CDR3, as DNA: TGTGCCAGCAGCCGGAGGGCCCCGAGCACAGATACGCAGTATTTT. It yields the protein CASSRRAPSTDTQYF. The rearrangement uses TRBV3-1 (or the pseudogene TRBV3-2) and TRBJ2-3; TRBD2 is a possible D gene (6 bases). Per germline, CDR1 LGHDT and CDR2 YNNKEL (reference sequence). This CDR3 contains 15 residues. V was pared by 4 bases and J by 0 bases, with 11 bases between.

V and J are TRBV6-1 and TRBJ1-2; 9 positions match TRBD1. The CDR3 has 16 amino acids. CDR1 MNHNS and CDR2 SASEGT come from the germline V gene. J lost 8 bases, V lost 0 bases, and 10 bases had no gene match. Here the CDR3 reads CASSEASGQGGWGYTF. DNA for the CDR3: TGTGCCAGCAGTGAAGCTTCGGGACAGGGTGGTTGGGGCTACACCTTC.

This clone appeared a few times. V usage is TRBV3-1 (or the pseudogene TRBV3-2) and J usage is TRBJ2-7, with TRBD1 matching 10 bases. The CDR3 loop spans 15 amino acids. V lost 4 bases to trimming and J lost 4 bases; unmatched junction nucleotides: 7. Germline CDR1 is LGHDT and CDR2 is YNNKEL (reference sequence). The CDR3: CASSRKGQGKYEQYF. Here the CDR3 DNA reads TGTGCCAGCAGCCGCAAGGGACAGGGGAAGTACGAGCAGTACTTC.

For the CDR3, the DNA is TGTGCCAGCAGCCAAGATCAGGGGTACATTCAGTACTTC. It encodes CASSQDQGYIQYF. The chain combines TRBV3-1 (or the pseudogene TRBV3-2) with TRBJ2-4; D might be TRBD1 (6 bases). Trimming removed 0 bases from V and 8 bases from J, with 8 bases in between. CDR1 is LGHDT and CDR2 is YNNKEL in the germline V gene (reference sequence). The CDR3 has 13 amino acids.

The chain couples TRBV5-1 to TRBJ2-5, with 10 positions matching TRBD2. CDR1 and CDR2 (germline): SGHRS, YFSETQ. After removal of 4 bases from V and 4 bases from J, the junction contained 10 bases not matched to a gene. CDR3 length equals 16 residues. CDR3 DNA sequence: TGCGCCAGCAGCACTGGCAGCCCTAGCGGGGGAGAGACCCAGTACTTC. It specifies CASSTGSPSGGETQYF.

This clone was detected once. CDR3 residues: CASSKTVDDTQYF. CDR3 coding DNA: TGTGCCAGCTCGAAGACAGTAGACGATACGCAGTATTTT. The chain joins TRBV18 to TRBJ2-3; D possibly corresponds to TRBD1 (5 bases). The V and J ends lost 6 bases and 6 bases respectively, with 13 bases between them. This CDR3 contains 13 residues. Germline V CDR1 and CDR2: KGHSH, LQKENI.

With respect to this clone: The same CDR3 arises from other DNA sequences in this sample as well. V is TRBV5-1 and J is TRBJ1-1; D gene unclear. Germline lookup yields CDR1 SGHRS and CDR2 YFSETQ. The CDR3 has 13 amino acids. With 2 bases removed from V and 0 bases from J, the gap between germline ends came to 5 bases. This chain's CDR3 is CASSLRVNTEAFF. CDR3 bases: TGCGCCAGCAGCTTAAGAGTGAACACTGAAGCTTTCTTT.

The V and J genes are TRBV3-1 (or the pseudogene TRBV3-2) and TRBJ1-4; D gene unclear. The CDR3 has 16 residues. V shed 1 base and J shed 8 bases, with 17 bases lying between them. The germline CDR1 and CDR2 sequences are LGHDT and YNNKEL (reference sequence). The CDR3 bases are TGTGCCAGCAGCCAAGCGAAAATTCGGGGAGGAGAAAAACTGTTTTTT. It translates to CASSQAKIRGGEKLFF.

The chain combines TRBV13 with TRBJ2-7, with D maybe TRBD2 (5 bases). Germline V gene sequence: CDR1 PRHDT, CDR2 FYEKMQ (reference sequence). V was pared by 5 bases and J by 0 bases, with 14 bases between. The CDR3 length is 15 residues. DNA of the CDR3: TGTGCCAGCAGCCAGAGAGGACTGCGCTCCTACGAGCAGTACTTC. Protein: CASSQRGLRSYEQYF.